This is a list of T cell receptor beta chains from one sample in a study of memory CD4+ T cells and cytomegalovirus serostatus. Libraries were prepared by immunoSEQ multiplex PCR; TCRdb keeps only in-frame clonotypes and omits some of them. The sample shows 50,000 or so clones, about 80% of them seen only once. The sample comprised memory CD4+ T cells from blood. The receptors come from an adult in good health and CMV-seropositive. The CDR3 runs from the conserved cysteine through the conserved F or W. Each record gives: D gene, J gene, V gene, clone size, CDR3 protein, CDR3 DNA. The D gene is left open where the match is weak. Not every row has a clone size; where given, it reads once, few, many or a size class.

D gene: .; J gene: TRBJ1-1; V gene: TRBV10-2; clone size: .; CDR3 protein: CASRALGVKDTEAFF; CDR3 DNA: TGCGCCAGCAGAGCTCTGGGGGTTAAGGACACTGAAGCTTTCTTT
D gene: TRBD1; J gene: TRBJ2-2; V gene: TRBV18; clone size: .; CDR3 protein: CASSSRQGDTGELFF; CDR3 DNA: TGTGCCAGCTCATCCAGACAGGGGGACACCGGGGAGCTGTTTTTT
D gene: .; J gene: TRBJ1-5; V gene: TRBV6-6; clone size: .; CDR3 protein: CASSQGLGNQPQHF; CDR3 DNA: TGTGCCAGCAGTCAGGGACTGGGCAATCAGCCCCAGCATTTT
D gene: .; J gene: TRBJ1-1; V gene: TRBV7-2; clone size: .; CDR3 protein: CASSSRITEAFF; CDR3 DNA: TGTGCCAGCAGCTCTCGGATCACTGAAGCTTTCTTT
D gene: .; J gene: TRBJ1-2; V gene: TRBV7-2; clone size: once; CDR3 protein: CASSKDRNYGYTF; CDR3 DNA: TGTGCCAGCAGCAAGGACAGAAACTATGGCTACACCTTC
D gene: .; J gene: TRBJ2-7; V gene: TRBV7-9; clone size: .; CDR3 protein: CASSRLGDASYEQYF; CDR3 DNA: TGTGCCAGCAGCCGCCTCGGGGACGCCTCCTACGAGCAGTACTTC
D gene: .; J gene: TRBJ2-3; V gene: TRBV11-2; clone size: .; CDR3 protein: CASSLESNPVTDTQYF; CDR3 DNA: TGTGCCAGCAGCTTAGAGTCTAACCCCGTCACAGATACGCAGTATTTT
D gene: .; J gene: TRBJ2-2; V gene: TRBV5-1; clone size: .; CDR3 protein: CASSPTSQGSGELFF; CDR3 DNA: TGCGCCAGCAGCCCAACAAGTCAGGGGTCCGGGGAGCTGTTTTTT
D gene: .; J gene: TRBJ2-1; V gene: TRBV7-9; clone size: .; CDR3 protein: CASSLGLYNEQFF; CDR3 DNA: TGTGCCAGCAGCTTAGGGCTCTACAATGAGCAGTTCTTC
D gene: .; J gene: TRBJ1-6; V gene: TRBV28; clone size: few; CDR3 protein: CATRKSSYNSPLHF; CDR3 DNA: TGTGCCACCAGGAAGAGCTCCTATAATTCACCCCTCCACTTT
D gene: .; J gene: TRBJ2-2; V gene: TRBV7-8; clone size: .; CDR3 protein: CASSRTGNTGELFF; CDR3 DNA: TGTGCCAGCAGCCGTACAGGGAACACCGGGGAGCTGTTTTTT
D gene: TRBD1; J gene: TRBJ1-2; V gene: TRBV19; clone size: .; CDR3 protein: CASSAGQGWNYGYTF; CDR3 DNA: TGTGCCAGTAGTGCGGGACAGGGTTGGAACTATGGCTACACCTTC
D gene: .; J gene: TRBJ1-5; V gene: TRBV7-8; clone size: .; CDR3 protein: CASSPLRDSNQPQHF; CDR3 DNA: TGTGCCAGCAGCCCCTTAAGGGACAGCAATCAGCCCCAGCATTTT
D gene: TRBD1; J gene: TRBJ1-6; V gene: TRBV5-1; clone size: few; CDR3 protein: CASSPLRPGGTDNSPLHF; CDR3 DNA: TGCGCCAGCAGCCCGCTCCGCCCAGGGGGCACGGATAATTCACCCCTCCACTTT
D gene: .; J gene: TRBJ2-5; V gene: TRBV7-8; clone size: .; CDR3 protein: CASSLRAAPETQYF; CDR3 DNA: TGTGCCAGCAGCTTAAGGGCGGCCCCAGAGACCCAGTACTTC
D gene: .; J gene: TRBJ2-4; V gene: TRBV7-2; clone size: .; CDR3 protein: CASSLRVAKNIQYF; CDR3 DNA: TGTGCCAGCAGCTTGCGGGTAGCCAAAAACATTCAGTACTTC
D gene: .; J gene: TRBJ1-2; V gene: TRBV6-5; clone size: .; CDR3 protein: CASSYSTEFNYGYTF; CDR3 DNA: TGTGCCAGCAGTTACTCGACCGAATTTAACTATGGCTACACCTTC
D gene: TRBD1; J gene: TRBJ2-2; V gene: TRBV7-9; clone size: .; CDR3 protein: CASSLRQGAGELFF; CDR3 DNA: TGTGCCAGCAGCTTAAGACAGGGTGCCGGGGAGCTGTTTTTT
D gene: TRBD2; J gene: TRBJ2-3; V gene: TRBV9; clone size: .; CDR3 protein: CASSLFGGGRTDTQYF; CDR3 DNA: TGTGCCAGCTCCCTCTTCGGGGGGGGCCGGACAGATACGCAGTATTTT
D gene: .; J gene: TRBJ2-2; V gene: TRBV18; clone size: .; CDR3 protein: CASSPAGISAWTGELFF; CDR3 DNA: TGTGCCAGCTCACCAGCAGGGATAAGTGCGTGGACCGGGGAGCTGTTTTTT
D gene: .; J gene: TRBJ1-2; V gene: TRBV28; clone size: .; CDR3 protein: CASSFRGHYGYTF; CDR3 DNA: TGTGCCAGCAGTTTCCGGGGCCACTATGGCTACACCTTC
D gene: .; J gene: TRBJ2-3; V gene: TRBV19; clone size: few; CDR3 protein: CASSIAQDPLHTQYF; CDR3 DNA: TGTGCCAGTAGTATAGCCCAGGACCCCTTACATACGCAGTATTTT
D gene: .; J gene: TRBJ1-1; V gene: TRBV7-2; clone size: .; CDR3 protein: CASSLDSQINTEAFF; CDR3 DNA: TGTGCCAGCAGCTTGGACAGTCAGATAAACACTGAAGCTTTCTTT
D gene: .; J gene: TRBJ2-4; V gene: TRBV7-9; clone size: .; CDR3 protein: CASSPRTAKSKNIQYF; CDR3 DNA: TGTGCCAGCAGCCCACGGACAGCCAAGTCTAAAAACATTCAGTACTTC
D gene: TRBD1; J gene: TRBJ1-5; V gene: TRBV4-2; clone size: .; CDR3 protein: CASSQAPQGGNQPQHF; CDR3 DNA: TGTGCCAGCAGCCAAGCGCCACAGGGGGGAAATCAGCCCCAGCATTTT
D gene: .; J gene: TRBJ1-1; V gene: TRBV5-1; clone size: few; CDR3 protein: CASSTQSGGTEAFF; CDR3 DNA: TGCGCCAGCAGCACTCAATCGGGGGGAACTGAAGCTTTCTTT
D gene: TRBD2; J gene: TRBJ2-4; V gene: TRBV5-1; clone size: .; CDR3 protein: CASSPASGGKNIQYF; CDR3 DNA: TGCGCCAGCAGCCCAGCCAGCGGGGGCAAAAACATTCAGTACTTC
D gene: .; J gene: TRBJ2-1; V gene: TRBV5-1; clone size: .; CDR3 protein: CASSPARLGTYNEQFF; CDR3 DNA: TGCGCCAGCAGCCCGGCTAGGTTAGGGACCTACAATGAGCAGTTCTTC
D gene: .; J gene: TRBJ2-5; V gene: TRBV20-1; clone size: .; CDR3 protein: CSAFQGETQYF; CDR3 DNA: TGCAGTGCTTTCCAGGGGGAGACCCAGTACTTC
D gene: .; J gene: TRBJ1-2; V gene: TRBV5-1; clone size: .; CDR3 protein: CASSRDNYGYTF; CDR3 DNA: TGCGCCAGCAGCCGGGACAACTATGGCTACACCTTC
D gene: TRBD2; J gene: TRBJ2-5; V gene: TRBV7-2; clone size: .; CDR3 protein: CASSLLTSQVETQYF; CDR3 DNA: TGTGCCAGCAGCTTGTTGACTAGCCAGGTAGAGACCCAGTACTTC
D gene: TRBD2; J gene: TRBJ2-3; V gene: TRBV6-5; clone size: .; CDR3 protein: CASSSLGGFGDTQYF; CDR3 DNA: TGTGCCAGCAGTTCCCTCGGGGGGTTTGGAGATACGCAGTATTTT
D gene: .; J gene: TRBJ2-3; V gene: TRBV7-6; clone size: .; CDR3 protein: CASSPRGPPTDTQYF; CDR3 DNA: TGTGCCAGCAGCCCTCGGGGTCCCCCCACAGATACGCAGTATTTT
D gene: .; J gene: TRBJ1-1; V gene: TRBV7-9; clone size: medium-sized; CDR3 protein: CASSLERGKNTEAFF; CDR3 DNA: TGTGCCAGCAGCTTAGAAAGGGGGAAGAACACTGAAGCTTTCTTT
D gene: .; J gene: TRBJ1-1; V gene: TRBV9; clone size: .; CDR3 protein: CASSVGVSLNTEAFF; CDR3 DNA: TGTGCCAGCAGCGTAGGAGTCAGCCTGAACACTGAAGCTTTCTTT
D gene: .; J gene: TRBJ1-1; V gene: TRBV29-1; clone size: .; CDR3 protein: CSVGLSTDTEAFF; CDR3 DNA: TGCAGCGTGGGACTCAGTACCGACACTGAAGCTTTCTTT
D gene: .; J gene: TRBJ1-1; V gene: TRBV5-1; clone size: few; CDR3 protein: CASSQRKGGDTEAFF; CDR3 DNA: TGCGCCAGCAGCCAACGGAAAGGGGGAGACACTGAAGCTTTCTTT
D gene: .; J gene: TRBJ1-4; V gene: TRBV7-8; clone size: .; CDR3 protein: CASSLGHQASEKLFF; CDR3 DNA: TGTGCCAGCAGCTTAGGACATCAGGCTTCTGAAAAACTGTTTTTT
D gene: TRBD2; J gene: TRBJ2-3; V gene: TRBV6-6; clone size: .; CDR3 protein: CASSPPGTSGDTQYF; CDR3 DNA: TGTGCCAGCAGTCCCCCCGGGACTAGTGGGGATACGCAGTATTTT
D gene: TRBD1; J gene: TRBJ1-1; V gene: TRBV29-1; clone size: .; CDR3 protein: CSPLSTGGNLGTEAFF; CDR3 DNA: TGCAGCCCTCTATCGACAGGGGGCAATTTAGGCACTGAAGCTTTCTTT
D gene: .; J gene: TRBJ2-7; V gene: TRBV7-9; clone size: once; CDR3 protein: CASSLKQRPYEQYF; CDR3 DNA: TGTGCCAGCAGCCTCAAACAGAGACCTTACGAGCAGTACTTC
D gene: .; J gene: TRBJ1-1; V gene: TRBV7-8; clone size: .; CDR3 protein: CASSLVGGGMNTEAFF; CDR3 DNA: TGTGCCAGCAGCTTAGTTGGCGGCGGCATGAACACTGAAGCTTTCTTT
D gene: .; J gene: TRBJ2-2; V gene: TRBV7-7; clone size: .; CDR3 protein: CASSRGRGQTGELFF; CDR3 DNA: TGTGCTAGCAGCCGGGGGCGGGGACAGACCGGGGAGCTGTTTTTT
D gene: .; J gene: TRBJ2-5; V gene: TRBV15; clone size: .; CDR3 protein: CATTLTEGGYQETQYF; CDR3 DNA: TGTGCCACCACCCTAACTGAGGGGGGGTACCAAGAGACCCAGTACTTC
D gene: .; J gene: TRBJ2-5; V gene: TRBV7-2; clone size: .; CDR3 protein: CASSLALGSQETQYF; CDR3 DNA: TGTGCCAGCAGCTTAGCGCTGGGTTCCCAAGAGACCCAGTACTTC
D gene: .; J gene: TRBJ1-2; V gene: TRBV27; clone size: .; CDR3 protein: CASSSADRFYGYTF; CDR3 DNA: TGTGCCAGCAGTTCCGCCGACAGGTTCTATGGCTACACCTTC
D gene: TRBD1; J gene: TRBJ2-1; V gene: TRBV19; clone size: .; CDR3 protein: CASSLRQGGYNEQFF; CDR3 DNA: TGTGCCAGTAGTCTCCGACAGGGTGGTTACAATGAGCAGTTCTTC
D gene: .; J gene: TRBJ1-2; V gene: TRBV27; clone size: .; CDR3 protein: CASSPTGPKPLNGYTF; CDR3 DNA: TGTGCCAGCAGCCCGACAGGCCCAAAACCCCTTAATGGCTACACCTTC
D gene: .; J gene: TRBJ2-5; V gene: TRBV7-7; clone size: once; CDR3 protein: CASSSREAGWETQYF; CDR3 DNA: TGTGCTAGCAGCAGTAGGGAGGCGGGCTGGGAGACCCAGTACTTC